This entry concerns a single T cell receptor (beta chain). What it recognizes is unknown. Here immunoSEQ multiplex PCR was the method, and the copy in TCRdb shows in-frame clones only, minus some. The sample holds about 130,000 clones, about 87% seen once. This specimen comes from a study of cytomegalovirus exposure and HLA in healthy donors. Study outcomes and limitations: It was reported that the classifier diagnosed cytomegalovirus status with high specificity and sensitivity in both the original and validation cohorts. A few CMV-associated chains proved CMV antigen-specific in vitro.

The donors were members of the validation cohort, which comprised about 130 subjects and was separate from the first cohort of 670 or so subjects. Germline CDR1 and CDR2: ENHRY and SYGVKD. V gave up 10 bases and J gave up 6 bases, with 22 bases separating them. The CDR3 is 14 residues long. The source is a woman aged 25 to 45 in good health and CMV-seropositive. The source material was PBMCs. The chain carries TRBV10-3 and TRBJ2-7; no firm D call. The DNA of the CDR3 is TGTGCCACCGTCGACTCCGTACCTGGCGGCGAGCAGTACTTC. It codes for CATVDSVPGGEQYF.